These 30 T cell receptor beta chains share one sample of origin, sequenced in a study of T cell responses to AZD1222 COVID-19 vaccine. This table comes from immunoSEQ multiplex PCR, and its TCRdb copy is limited to in-frame clones, with some not included. The sample carries more than 120,000 clones, around 94% recorded once. The sample in question was peripheral blood, obtained 28 days after the second AZD1222 dose. The origin of the receptors is an adult who received the AZD1222 COVID-19 vaccine.

This chain uses TRBV10-3 with TRBJ1-1; D is possibly TRBD1 (6 bases). V lost 6 bases to trimming and J lost 7 bases, with 9 bases between them. Germline CDR1 is ENHRY and CDR2 is SYGVKD. This CDR3 contains 11 residues. The CDR3 spells CAISGDNEAFF. The CDR3 DNA is TGTGCCATCAGCGGGGACAATGAAGCTTTCTTT.

Only one count was recorded for this clone. The V gene is TRBV6-4, the J gene TRBJ2-2; D possibly corresponds to TRBD1 (5 bases). Trimming shortened V by 5 bases and J by 5 bases, and 12 bases separated the two germline ends. Germline V lookup: CDR1 MRHNA, CDR2 SNTAGT. CDR3 length: 14 residues. The CDR3 nucleotides read TGTGCCAGCAGTCTTCAGGGATGGACCGGGGAGCTGTTTTTT. This encodes CASSLQGWTGELFF.

J is TRBJ1-2 and V is TRBV6-5; the match to TRBD1 covers 8 bases. The CDR3 sequence is 13 residues long. With V trimmed by 6 bases and J by 4 bases, 4 bases remained unmatched. The V gene's germline CDR1 is MNHEY and CDR2 SVGAGI. The CDR3 nucleotides are TGTGCCAGCAGGCCAGGGGGCAGCTATGGCTACACCTTC. Encoded protein: CASRPGGSYGYTF.

The rearrangement uses TRBV12-3 or TRBV12-4 and TRBJ1-2; 7 bases are shared with TRBD1. V shed 0 bases, J shed 8 bases, and the junction held 3 bases outside the gene matches. CDR3 length: 13 residues. CDR3 sequence: CASSLARGTGYTF. The CDR3, as DNA: TGTGCCAGCAGTTTAGCCAGGGGGACCGGCTACACCTTC.

The V and J genes are TRBV5-5 and TRBJ1-4, with 10 bases that match TRBD1. The CDR3 consists of 17 residues. J lost 5 bases, V lost 2 bases, and 9 bases had no gene match. Germline V gene lookup returns CDR1 SGHKS and CDR2 YYEKEE (reference sequence). Here the CDR3 reads CASSFAGTGAGNEKLFF. CDR3 nucleotides: TGTGCCAGCAGCTTTGCCGGGACAGGGGCAGGAAATGAAAAACTGTTTTTT.

This chain uses TRBV6-5 with TRBJ2-1; 14 bases are a match to TRBD2. Trimming removed 6 bases from V and 8 bases from J; junction bases left unmatched: 6. This CDR3 spans 15 amino acids. In germline, CDR1 is MNHEY, CDR2 SVGAGI. The DNA of the CDR3 is TGTGCCAGCAGACTCCGACTAGCGGGAGGGGATGAGCAGTTCTTC. This sequence encodes CASRLRLAGGDEQFF.

The chain carries TRBV4-3 and TRBJ1-1; D not resolved. Deletions cut 1 base from V and 5 bases from J, with 14 bases between. The CDR3 loop spans 15 amino acids. CDR1 is LGHNA, CDR2 YSLEER, per germline. In nucleotides, the CDR3 is TGCGCCAGCAGCCAAGTTGACGGGGTGAGGACTGAAGCTTTCTTT. Translating it yields CASSQVDGVRTEAFF.

Only a few counts were recorded for this clone. This sample includes further DNA sequences coding for the same CDR3. The gene calls are TRBV29-1 and TRBJ1-1, with D uncertain. Germline V gene lookup returns CDR1 SQVTM and CDR2 ANQGSEA. Trimming took off 3 bases at V and 1 base at J, with 9 bases between the two ends. The CDR3 has 13 amino acids. The CDR3 coding sequence is TGCAGCGTTGATAGGCCAGAGAACACTGAAGCTTTCTTT. This gives the protein CSVDRPENTEAFF.

This chain uses TRBV15 with TRBJ1-2; unclear D gene. The CDR3 totals 11 residues. The germline V and J ends were trimmed by 8 bases and 2 bases, with 6 bases remaining between them. The V gene's germline CDR1 is LNHNV and CDR2 YYDKDF (reference sequence). The DNA of the CDR3 is TGTGCCACCCGAGACAACTATGGCTACACCTTC. Protein: CATRDNYGYTF.

This chain connects TRBV4-1 to TRBJ1-1; D is undetermined. CDR1 is MGHRA, CDR2 YSYEKL, per germline. The CDR3 covers 13 residues. The germline V and J ends were trimmed by 0 bases and 2 bases, with 4 bases remaining between them. Here the CDR3 DNA reads TGCGCCAGCAGCCAAGAGAAAAACACTGAAGCTTTCTTT. This codes for CASSQEKNTEAFF.

The J gene is TRBJ1-6, the V gene TRBV28, with D unclear. V was shortened by 3 bases and J by 6 bases, with 12 bases between the two germline ends. Germline V CDR1 and CDR2: MDHEN, SYDVKM. This CDR3 comprises 15 residues. Here the CDR3 DNA reads TGTGCCAGCAGTTTTGGCATCCTGGGTAATTCACCCCTCCACTTT. It codes for CASSFGILGNSPLHF.

The V and J genes are TRBV4-1 and TRBJ2-7, with 11 nucleotides matching TRBD2. This CDR3 contains 15 residues. From germline, CDR1 is MGHRA and CDR2 YSYEKL. With 2 bases clipped from V and 2 bases from J, the junction kept 2 bases outside the gene matches. CDR3 protein: CASSQTTSGAYEQYF. The CDR3 DNA reads TGCGCCAGCAGCCAAACGACTAGCGGGGCCTACGAGCAGTACTTC.

The V and J genes are TRBV6-2 or TRBV6-3 and TRBJ1-1; D gene ambiguous. The CDR3 totals 15 residues. Trimming took 0 bases from V and 4 from J, leaving 12 bases between them. Germline values: CDR1 MNHEY, CDR2 SVGEGT. The CDR3 sequence: CASSYSLLSGTEAFF. Written as DNA, the CDR3 is TGTGCCAGCAGTTACTCATTACTCTCTGGCACTGAAGCTTTCTTT.

The J gene is TRBJ2-1, the V gene TRBV23-1; TRBD1 matches 10 bases. TRBV23-1 is filed as an ORF, its function uncertain. V shed 3 bases, J shed 7 bases, and the junction held 9 bases outside the gene matches. The CDR3 spans 16 residues. The CDR3 sequence is CASSHPGTGVGNEQFF. The CDR3 DNA is TGCGCCAGCAGTCATCCCGGGACAGGGGTAGGGAATGAGCAGTTCTTC.

The chain joins TRBV5-5 to TRBJ2-1; TRBD2 aligns across 9 bases. Trimming removed 3 bases from V and 9 bases from J; junction bases left unmatched: 7. Looked up from germline, CDR1 is SGHKS and CDR2 is YYEKEE (reference sequence). This CDR3 is 14 amino acids long. CDR3 in amino acids: CASSYYSGGGEQFF. The CDR3 nucleotides read TGTGCCAGCAGCTACTATAGCGGGGGAGGTGAGCAGTTCTTC.

The chain has TRBV6-5 and TRBJ1-2, with D unresolved. V was clipped by 4 bases and J by 4 bases, with 4 bases between them. This CDR3 has 11 residues. Germline CDR1 MNHEY, CDR2 SVGAGI. The chain's CDR3 is CASSSGYGYTF. The CDR3 DNA reads TGTGCCAGCAGTTCTGGCTATGGCTACACCTTC.

Note on this clone: The same CDR3 is also encoded by other DNA sequences in this sample. This chain uses TRBV28 with TRBJ1-2; the D is unclear. Trimming removed 3 bases at V and 4 bases at J, with 6 bases between. This CDR3 comprises 12 residues. CDR1 and CDR2 (germline): MDHEN, SYDVKM. In DNA, the CDR3 is TGTGCCAGCAGTTTGGGCGGCTATGGCTACACCTTC. Protein sequence: CASSLGGYGYTF.

This chain uses TRBV6-5 with TRBJ2-1, with 12 bases lining up with TRBD2. The V segment lost 6 bases and the J segment 5 bases; nucleotides outside the gene matches: 2. Germline V gene sequence: CDR1 MNHEY, CDR2 SVGAGI. The CDR3 runs 14 residues. The CDR3 DNA follows: TGTGCCAGCAGCGGACTAGCGGGAAACAATGAGCAGTTCTTC. As protein: CASSGLAGNNEQFF.

This clone was seen more than once but under ten times. The V gene is TRBV19, the J gene TRBJ1-3, with D perhaps matching TRBD1 (5 bases). V dropped 6 bases and J dropped 11 bases, with 23 bases sitting between them. The CDR3 has 15 amino acids. In germline, CDR1 is LNHDA, CDR2 SQIVND (reference sequence). The chain's CDR3 is CASRSAPRVGFAIYF. The CDR3, as DNA: TGTGCCAGTAGATCGGCCCCCAGGGTAGGATTCGCCATATATTTT.

This chain links TRBV15 with TRBJ2-7; no clear D. CDR1 LNHNV and CDR2 YYDKDF come from the germline V gene (reference sequence). V was shortened by 5 bases and J by 4 bases, with 12 bases between the two germline ends. The CDR3 is made up of 13 amino acids. The CDR3 reads CATSPRRWYEQYF. The CDR3 nucleotides read TGTGCCACCAGCCCTCGACGCTGGTACGAGCAGTACTTC.

The chain uses TRBV6-6 and TRBJ1-5, with 9 bases lining up with TRBD1. Germline values: CDR1 MNHNY, CDR2 SVGAGI (reference sequence). The CDR3 loop spans 15 amino acids. V was clipped by 6 bases and J by 5 bases; unmatched bases: 8. The CDR3 coding sequence is TGTGCCAGCAGGCTTCAGGGACAGGGTCATCAGCCCCAGCATTTT. Encoded protein: CASRLQGQGHQPQHF.

The chain links TRBV7-2 to TRBJ1-2; D may be TRBD1 (5 bases). Per germline, CDR1 SGHTA and CDR2 FQGNSA. Trimming shortened V by 3 bases and J by 4 bases, and 9 bases separated the two germline ends. This CDR3 contains 13 residues. The CDR3 nucleotides are TGTGCCAGCAGCTTGGGGCGGAGCTATGGCTACACCTTC. Protein: CASSLGRSYGYTF.

This clone was found a few times. This chain joins TRBV19 and TRBJ1-5, with D unresolved. V lost 1 base and J 2 bases, leaving 9 bases between the germline ends. The germline V gene has CDR1 LNHDA and CDR2 SQIVND (reference sequence). The CDR3 runs to 15 residues. As DNA, the CDR3 is TGTGCCAGTAGTATAGGTAGTTTTGGCAATCAGCCCCAGCATTTT. Residues: CASSIGSFGNQPQHF.

The chain joins TRBV7-9 to TRBJ2-5; tentative D call: TRBD2 (6 bases). The CDR3 totals 13 residues. Germline V gene data show CDR1 as SEHNR and CDR2 as FQNEAQ (reference sequence). Trimming pared 4 bases from V and 5 bases from J, leaving 11 bases between. The CDR3 region is CASSSGVWETQYF. The CDR3 DNA reads TGTGCCAGCAGCTCGGGGGTGTGGGAGACCCAGTACTTC. Variable domain in full (rest from reference TRBV7-9 and TRBJ2-5): DTGVSQNPRHKITKRGQNVTFRCDPISEHNRLYWYRQTLGQGPEFLTYFQNEAQLEKSRLLSDRFSAERPKGSFSTLEIQRTEQGDSAMYLCASSSGVWETQYFGPGTRLLVL.

This chain joins TRBV3-1 (or the pseudogene TRBV3-2) and TRBJ2-7; D possibly corresponds to TRBD2 (6 bases). Germline V gene lookup returns CDR1 LGHDT and CDR2 YNNKEL (reference sequence). The CDR3 length is 15 residues. Trimming shortened V by 0 bases and J by 0 bases, and 9 bases separated the two germline ends. The CDR3 is CASSQDGGGSYEQYF. CDR3 sequence (DNA): TGTGCCAGCAGCCAAGATGGGGGAGGCTCCTACGAGCAGTACTTC.

The chain uses TRBV18 and TRBJ1-3; D unresolved. V shed 2 bases and J shed 2 bases, with 13 bases lying between them. The V gene's germline CDR1 is KGHSH and CDR2 LQKENI. CDR3 size: 16 residues. The CDR3 loop is CASSPAREGTGNTIYF. For the CDR3, the DNA is TGTGCCAGCTCACCAGCGCGGGAGGGCACTGGAAACACCATATATTTT.

The chain employs TRBV5-8 and TRBJ1-5; D is undetermined. Germline values: CDR1 SGHTS, CDR2 YDEGEE. V was clipped by 0 bases and J by 0 bases, with 13 bases between them. The CDR3 is made up of 17 amino acids. The CDR3 DNA follows: TGTGCCAGCAGCTTGGTTGTTAGTAGTGATAGCAATCAGCCCCAGCATTTT. It yields the protein CASSLVVSSDSNQPQHF.

The J gene is TRBJ1-1, the V gene TRBV28; 9 bases match TRBD1. The CDR3 sequence is 16 residues long. CDR1 MDHEN and CDR2 SYDVKM come from the germline V gene. The trim removed 4 bases at V and 2 bases at J, leaving 8 bases unmatched. CDR3 protein: CASSSPSTGGNTEAFF. CDR3 bases: TGTGCCAGCAGTTCTCCCTCCACAGGGGGCAACACTGAAGCTTTCTTT.

The chain uses TRBV15 and TRBJ1-4; D may be TRBD1 (6 bases). Germline V gives CDR1 LNHNV, CDR2 YYDKDF (reference sequence). This CDR3 contains 15 residues. V dropped 3 bases and J dropped 3 bases, with 11 bases sitting between them. The CDR3, as DNA: TGTGCCACCAGCAGGGACAGTGTGGCTAATGAAAAACTGTTTTTT. It translates to CATSRDSVANEKLFF.

This clone was seen only once. The chain is built from TRBV9 and TRBJ1-5; 7 bases match TRBD1. Germline CDR1 SGDLS, CDR2 YYNGEE. This CDR3 contains 14 residues. V dropped 1 base and J dropped 5; count of bases not matched to a gene: 3. The CDR3 here is CASSVQGDYQPQHF. The DNA for the CDR3 is TGTGCCAGCAGCGTACAGGGGGACTATCAGCCCCAGCATTTT.